Listed here are 20 T cell receptor beta chains from one sample, sequenced in a study of blood T cell repertoires in COVID-19. TCRdb's copy holds only in-frame clones and misses some; the assay was immunoSEQ multiplex PCR. This sample has about 120,000 clones, with approximately 70% found just once. The specimen was peripheral blood. These receptors all stem from a human donor with acute or convalescent COVID-19. The donor label of this sample is uncertain.

The V and J genes are TRBV18 and TRBJ2-1; D gene ambiguous. The CDR3 is 13 amino acids. Trimming took off 2 bases at V and 2 bases at J, with 4 bases between the two ends. Germline V lookup: CDR1 KGHSH, CDR2 LQKENI. As DNA, the CDR3 is TGTGCCAGCTCACCAGTCACCTACAATGAGCAGTTCTTC. The encoded protein is CASSPVTYNEQFF.

The genes are TRBV7-9 and TRBJ2-7, with 8 positions matching TRBD1. V was clipped by 3 bases and J by 2 bases; unmatched bases: 15. The CDR3 spans 18 residues. Germline assignment: CDR1 SEHNR and CDR2 FQNEAQ (reference sequence). CDR3 in amino acids: CASSFLGQGGRGAYEQYF. The CDR3 DNA reads TGTGCCAGCAGCTTCCTAGGACAGGGAGGTAGAGGGGCCTACGAGCAGTACTTC.

The gene calls are TRBV28 and TRBJ1-2; D is perhaps TRBD1 (6 bases). The CDR3 is made up of 14 amino acids. Trimming pared 6 bases from V and 2 bases from J, leaving 13 bases between. CDR1 is MDHEN, CDR2 SYDVKM, per germline. The CDR3 bases are TGTGCCAGCAGGGTCACGGACAGAAACTATGGCTACACCTTC. Translating gives CASRVTDRNYGYTF.

This clone was picked up a small number of times. V gene TRBV7-2 combines with J gene TRBJ2-7; D remains ambiguous. V lost 5 bases and J lost 2, with 7 bases in between. Per the germline V gene, CDR1 is SGHTA and CDR2 is FQGNSA. This CDR3 has 12 residues. Here the CDR3 reads CASSRSTYEQYF. CDR3 coding DNA: TGTGCCAGCAGCCGCAGTACCTACGAGCAGTACTTC.

This clone was seen just once. V is TRBV27 and J is TRBJ2-3; 8 bases map to TRBD2. Per germline, CDR1 MNHEY and CDR2 SMNVEV (reference sequence). Germline trimming cut 4 bases from V and 2 bases from J; bases unmatched to any gene: 8. The CDR3 covers 16 residues. The CDR3 loop is CASSSQGTRPTDTQYF. Here the CDR3 DNA reads TGTGCCAGCAGTTCCCAAGGGACTAGGCCCACAGATACGCAGTATTTT.

This chain links TRBV18 with TRBJ2-7; TRBD1 might be the D (5 bases). The CDR3 runs to 14 residues. Trimming left V 5 bases short and J 3 bases short, with 14 bases between. Germline-derived CDR1 and CDR2 are KGHSH and LQKENI. DNA for the CDR3: TGTGCCAGCTCAACGGAACACCAGGGCTACGAGCAGTACGTC. It yields the protein CASSTEHQGYEQYV.

This sequence joins TRBV7-2 and TRBJ2-7, with 12 bases that match TRBD2. This CDR3 region has 17 residues. The V and J ends lost 2 bases and 4 bases, in that order; junction bases with no gene match: 9. Germline CDR1 SGHTA, CDR2 FQGNSA. The CDR3 loop reads CASSLPRASGGGYEQYF. CDR3 sequence (DNA): TGTGCCAGCAGCTTACCTCGCGCTAGCGGGGGGGGGTACGAGCAGTACTTC.

About this clone: Other DNA variants within this sample encode the same CDR3. The chain couples TRBV18 to TRBJ2-5; weak D call: TRBD2 (5 bases). The V gene lost 1 base and the J gene lost 3 bases, with 6 bases spanning the gap. The CDR3 has 13 residues. Germline V gene lookup returns CDR1 KGHSH and CDR2 LQKENI. This CDR3 reads CASSPRGKETQYF. Here the CDR3 DNA reads TGTGCCAGCTCACCACGAGGGAAAGAGACCCAGTACTTC.

The rearrangement uses TRBV5-6 and TRBJ2-5; no reliable D call. The V end lost 0 bases, the J end lost 1 base, and 16 bases lay between the germline ends. The germline V gene encodes CDR1 SGHDT and CDR2 YYEEEE. The length of the CDR3 is 17 residues. As DNA, the CDR3 is TGTGCCAGCAGCTTGGTCGGGTCGAAAGGATCCCAAGAGACCCAGTACTTC. Encoded protein: CASSLVGSKGSQETQYF.

The V and J genes are TRBV21-1 and TRBJ1-6; the table assigns TRBD1, which was not confirmed against the DNA. TRBV21-1 constitutes a pseudogene. The CDR3 covers 16 residues. The CDR3 region has the DNA TGTGCCAGCAGCAAAGGGGACAGGGGGAGAGGTTCACCCCTCCACTTT. It specifies CASSKGDRGRGSPLHF.

This clone was detected a few times. The chain uses TRBV5-1 and TRBJ1-1, with TRBD1 matching 12 bases. The CDR3 runs 16 residues. Per the germline V gene, CDR1 is SGHRS and CDR2 is YFSETQ. J was trimmed by 4 bases and V by 4 bases; bases with no gene match: 8. This CDR3 is CASSLSGTGGGTEAFF. The CDR3 DNA reads as TGCGCCAGCAGCCTCTCCGGGACAGGGGGCGGCACTGAAGCTTTCTTT.

The chain is built from TRBV7-2 and TRBJ1-1, with D possibly matching TRBD1 (5 bases). The V gene's germline CDR1 is SGHTA and CDR2 FQGNSA. V was pared by 7 bases and J by 1 base, with 13 bases between. The CDR3 has 14 residues. The CDR3 sequence is CASIKRGGNTEAFF. CDR3 in DNA: TGTGCCAGCATCAAACGCGGGGGGAACACTGAAGCTTTCTTT.

The genes are TRBV10-3 and TRBJ1-1; possibly TRBD1 for D (5 bases). CDR1 ENHRY and CDR2 SYGVKD come from the germline V gene. V lost 3 bases and J 4 bases, leaving 9 bases between the germline ends. The CDR3 runs 13 residues. CDR3 sequence reads: CAISDMGGTEAFF. The CDR3 DNA reads TGTGCCATCAGTGACATGGGGGGCACTGAAGCTTTCTTT.

The chain has TRBV7-6 and TRBJ1-1, with D maybe TRBD1 (5 bases). Germline V gene data show CDR1 as SGHVS and CDR2 as FNYEAQ. Trimming removed 1 base from V and 1 base from J, with 16 bases in between. There are 17 residues in the CDR3. In nucleotides, the CDR3 is TGTGCCAGCAGCTTAGGTGGGATCGACAGACGGAACACTGAAGCTTTCTTT. Translation gives CASSLGGIDRRNTEAFF.

The gene calls are TRBV28 and TRBJ1-5; D is possibly TRBD1 (5 bases). V lost 10 bases, J lost 6 bases, and 19 bases lay in between. The CDR3 extends over 14 amino acids. Germline V gene data show CDR1 as MDHEN and CDR2 as SYDVKM. CDR3 sequence reads: CAIKSRRQGQPQHF. The CDR3 DNA sequence: TGTGCCATTAAGAGCAGGCGCCAGGGTCAGCCCCAGCATTTT.

The chain carries TRBV30 and TRBJ2-4; 11 nucleotides line up with TRBD2. The germline V gene has CDR1 GTSNPN and CDR2 SVGIG (reference sequence). This CDR3 has 15 residues. V gave up 3 bases and J gave up 6 bases; unmatched junction bases: 7. The CDR3 DNA follows: TGTGCCTGGAGATATAGCGGGGGGGCGGGAAACATTCAGTACTTC. Translating gives CAWRYSGGAGNIQYF. The full variable domain, completed using reference TRBV30 and TRBJ2-4, is SQTIHQWPATLVQPVGSPLSLECTVEGTSNPNLYWYRQAAGRGLQLLFYSVGIGQISSEVPQNLSASRPQDRQFILSSKKLLLSDSGFYLCAWRYSGGAGNIQYFGAGTRLSVL.

This clone has at least ten counts. The rearrangement uses TRBV5-5 and TRBJ2-1; D is possibly TRBD1 (6 bases). V was shortened by 1 base and J by 5 bases, with 13 bases between the two germline ends. This CDR3 contains 15 residues. Germline assignment: CDR1 SGHKS and CDR2 YYEKEE (reference sequence). The CDR3 coding sequence is TGTGCCAGCAGCTTGACAGGGAATGGAAACAATGAGCAGTTCTTC. The encoded protein is CASSLTGNGNNEQFF.

This chain uses TRBV6-5 with TRBJ1-1, with 7 positions matching TRBD1. Germline CDR1 and CDR2: MNHEY and SVGAGI. The CDR3 is made up of 14 amino acids. V lost 6 bases and J lost 4; bases outside the gene matches: 8. CDR3 residues: CASSPVDRVTEAFF. The CDR3 bases are TGTGCCAGCAGCCCCGTAGACAGGGTCACTGAAGCTTTCTTT.

This chain joins TRBV11-2 and TRBJ2-5; 12 bases map to TRBD1. V was pared by 3 bases and J by 4 bases, with 12 bases of the junction left unmatched. The CDR3 totals 18 residues. Looked up from germline, CDR1 is SGHAT and CDR2 is FQNNGV. The CDR3 region has the DNA TGTGCCAGCAGCTTGCCCCCGGGACAGGGGGCAGCGGCAGAGACCCAGTACTTC. Its translation: CASSLPPGQGAAAETQYF.

A few counts support this clone. The J gene is TRBJ1-1, the V gene TRBV28, with 8 bases lining up with TRBD1. Germline CDR1 is MDHEN and CDR2 is SYDVKM. The CDR3 is 15 amino acids. After removal of 6 bases from V and 3 bases from J, the junction contained 9 bases not matched to a gene. The CDR3 DNA follows: TGTGCCAGCAGCCCTCGACAGGGGATGTACACTGAAGCTTTCTTT. It codes for CASSPRQGMYTEAFF.